This T cell receptor (beta chain) was sequenced in a study of human T cells and chemical hapten exposure. In TCRdb, the RACE reads were re-called with MiXCR into one record per CDR3 protein. The sample includes fewer than 200,000 distinct CDR3 sequences, about a fifth of them seen just once. The germline CDR1 and CDR2 sequences are MRHNA and SNTAGT. The CDR3 spans 18 residues. The ends were cut back, 0 bases at V and 5 bases at J, with 20 bases in the middle. Time point given: patch test 1, 2 weeks after DPC sensitization. Specified treatment: therapeutic diphenylcyclopropenone sensitization with weekly scalp DPC.

The origin of this receptor is a woman between 50 and 59 years old with alopecia areata. Some clones in this sample may be carry-over from other donors' samples. The sample consisted of whole blood, taken in connection with sensitization to the hapten diphenylcyclopropenone (DPC). The chain carries TRBV6-4 and TRBJ2-1, with D possibly TRBD1 on 5 matching bases. As DNA, the CDR3 is TGTGCCAGCAGTGACTCTTCTCTCGATAAGGGGTCGGACAATGAGCAGTTCTTC. Its protein is CASSDSSLDKGSDNEQFF.